Listed here are 26 T cell receptor beta chains from one sample, sequenced in a study of cytomegalovirus exposure and HLA in healthy donors. Amplification used 60 Vbeta primers and 13 Jbeta primers. The table came from immunoSEQ multiplex PCR; TCRdb's copy has only in-frame clones and leaves some out. This table holds around 92,000 clones, about four fifths found once. What was sequenced was PBMCs. Every receptor here comes from a female donor in good health and CMV-seropositive.

The V call is TRBV5-1, the J call TRBJ2-2, with 7 bases fitting TRBD1. CDR1 SGHRS and CDR2 YFSETQ come from the germline V gene. V was clipped by 4 bases and J by 4 bases; unmatched bases: 7. The CDR3 has 15 residues. This CDR3 reads CASSLRQGGTGELFF. The CDR3 DNA reads as TGCGCCAGCAGCCTCCGACAGGGTGGCACCGGGGAGCTGTTTTTT.

The chain couples TRBV9 to TRBJ2-2, with D maybe TRBD2 (6 bases). CDR3 length equals 16 residues. Trimming shortened V by 4 bases and J by 0 bases, and 13 bases separated the two germline ends. The germline V gene encodes CDR1 SGDLS and CDR2 YYNGEE. CDR3 amino acids: CASSLSGTANTGELFF. Written as DNA, the CDR3 is TGTGCCAGCAGCTTATCCGGGACTGCGAACACCGGGGAGCTGTTTTTT.

The chain links TRBV2 to TRBJ2-6; D is perhaps TRBD1 (8 bases). V was cut by 7 bases and J by 3 bases, with 19 bases left in between. Looked up from germline, CDR1 is SNHLY and CDR2 is FYNNEI. The CDR3 extends over 17 amino acids. The CDR3 DNA follows: TGTGCCAGCACCTTAGACAGGGGAGGGGTTGGGGCCAACGTCCTGACTTTC. Translated: CASTLDRGGVGANVLTF.

The chain has TRBV6-5 and TRBJ1-1, with D hard to call. This CDR3 contains 13 residues. The germline V and J ends were trimmed by 2 bases and 1 base, with 5 bases remaining between them. The germline gives CDR1 MNHEY, CDR2 SVGAGI. In DNA form, the CDR3 reads TGTGCCAGCAGTTACGAGGAGAACACTGAAGCTTTCTTT. Translated: CASSYEENTEAFF.

This chain joins TRBV27 and TRBJ2-7, with a weak D call TRBD1 (6 bases). This CDR3 region has 14 residues. Trimming removed 6 bases from V and 2 bases from J, with 14 bases in between. Germline lookup yields CDR1 MNHEY and CDR2 SMNVEV (reference sequence). In DNA, the CDR3 is TGTGCCAGCAGACATACCGGGACAACCTACGAGCAGTACTTC. The encoded protein is CASRHTGTTYEQYF.

This clone is a singleton in its sample. The V and J genes are TRBV13 and TRBJ1-1, with D hard to call. There are 13 residues in the CDR3. V was trimmed by 5 bases and J by 4 bases, leaving 11 bases between them. Germline loops: CDR1 PRHDT, CDR2 FYEKMQ (reference sequence). CDR3 sequence reads: CASSRRVTTEAFF. CDR3 nucleotides: TGTGCCAGCAGCCGACGGGTTACCACTGAAGCTTTCTTT. Filled out from reference TRBV13 and TRBJ1-1, the complete variable domain reads AAGVIQSPRHLIKEKRETATLKCYPIPRHDTVYWYQQGPGQDPQFLISFYEKMQSDKGSIPDRFSAQQFSDYHSELNMSSLELGDSALYFCASSRRVTTEAFFGQGTRLTVV.

The chain employs TRBV5-1 and TRBJ1-1; D is perhaps TRBD1 (5 bases). V was trimmed by 0 bases and J by 0 bases, leaving 12 bases between them. There are 16 residues in the CDR3. The germline CDR1 and CDR2 sequences are SGHRS and YFSETQ. The CDR3 spells CASSLEFGRVNTEAFF. CDR3 nucleotide sequence: TGCGCCAGCAGCTTGGAGTTCGGCAGGGTGAACACTGAAGCTTTCTTT.

The chain recombines TRBV2 with TRBJ1-3; maybe TRBD1 (6 bases). With 6 bases removed from V and 0 bases from J, the gap between germline ends came to 12 bases. The CDR3 has 15 amino acids. CDR1 is SNHLY and CDR2 is FYNNEI in the germline V gene. The CDR3 sequence is CASSPRGFSGNTIYF. The CDR3 DNA sequence: TGTGCCAGCAGCCCCAGGGGCTTCTCTGGAAACACCATATATTTT.

The gene calls are TRBV7-9 and TRBJ1-4; tentatively, D is TRBD1 (6 bases). V lost 1 base to trimming and J lost 7 bases, with 10 bases between them. CDR1 is SEHNR and CDR2 is FQNEAQ in the germline V gene (reference sequence). The CDR3 totals 14 residues. The CDR3 is CASSLDPRGEKLFF. The CDR3, as DNA: TGTGCCAGCAGCTTAGACCCCAGGGGTGAAAAACTGTTTTTT.

Concerning this clone: An end of the junction differs from the germline gene, which may be a read error. The chain combines TRBV7-7 with TRBJ2-7; 8 bases fit TRBD1. Germline V gene sequence: CDR1 SSHAT, CDR2 FNYEAQ (reference sequence). The CDR3 runs to 15 residues. CDR3 sequence (DNA): TGTGCTAGCAGCCTCGGGACAGGAGGCTCCTACGAGCAGTACTTC. Encoded protein: CASSLGTGGSYEQYF.

The chain links TRBV10-2 to TRBJ2-1; 8 bases align to TRBD2. Germline V gene lookup returns CDR1 WSHSY and CDR2 SAAADI. The CDR3 runs 13 residues. Trimming took 3 bases from V and 12 from J; bases not matched to a gene: 7. The CDR3: CASSDGGGAAQFF. DNA for the CDR3: TGCGCCAGCAGTGACGGGGGGGGTGCGGCGCAGTTCTTC.

This clone came up a few times. The chain is built from TRBV2 and TRBJ2-3; TRBD1 aligns across 9 bases. Germline CDR1 and CDR2: SNHLY and FYNNEI. Germline trimming cut 5 bases from V and 0 bases from J; bases unmatched to any gene: 15. The CDR3 totals 19 residues. Written as DNA, the CDR3 is TGTGCCAGCAGTCTGGCAGACCTGGACAGGGGCAGGAGCACAGATACGCAGTATTTT. Protein product: CASSLADLDRGRSTDTQYF.

The rearrangement joins TRBV9 to TRBJ2-1; 12 positions agree with TRBD2. The length of the CDR3 is 16 residues. Germline loops: CDR1 SGDLS, CDR2 YYNGEE. Trimming at V came to 3 bases and at J to 3 bases, leaving 4 bases not matched to a gene. The CDR3 protein is CASSGRLAGVYNEQFF. The DNA for the CDR3 is TGTGCCAGCAGCGGACGACTAGCGGGAGTCTACAATGAGCAGTTCTTC.

V gene TRBV9 combines with J gene TRBJ2-3; tentative D call: TRBD1 (6 bases). The CDR3 length is 14 residues. Trimming removed 5 bases from V and 0 bases from J, with 10 bases in between. Germline CDR1 is SGDLS and CDR2 is YYNGEE. Here the CDR3 reads CASRQGSSTDTQYF. CDR3 coding DNA: TGTGCCAGCAGGCAGGGGTCTAGCACAGATACGCAGTATTTT.

The V call is TRBV28, the J call TRBJ1-1; D uncertain. Germline lookup yields CDR1 MDHEN and CDR2 SYDVKM. The CDR3 length is 11 residues. V gave up 7 bases and J gave up 1 base, with 4 bases separating them. CDR3: CASIQNTEAFF. The CDR3 coding sequence is TGTGCCAGCATCCAGAACACTGAAGCTTTCTTT.

The chain links TRBV16 to TRBJ2-5; TRBD1 aligns across 10 bases. CDR1 is KGHSY and CDR2 is FQNENV in the germline V gene. V was pared by 6 bases and J by 2 bases, with 6 bases of the junction left unmatched. The length of the CDR3 is 15 residues. The CDR3 reads CASRRTGGKQETQYF. CDR3 nucleotides: TGTGCCAGCAGACGGACAGGGGGGAAGCAAGAGACCCAGTACTTC.

The chain's CDR3 is CASLRTSGRFTDTQYF. The DNA of the CDR3 is TGTGCCAGCCTCCGGACTAGCGGGAGGTTCACAGATACGCAGTATTTT. The rearrangement links TRBV13 to TRBJ2-3; 14 positions match TRBD2. This CDR3 region has 16 residues. The ends lost 8 bases at V and 2 bases at J; junction bases unmatched: 6. In germline, CDR1 is PRHDT, CDR2 FYEKMQ (reference sequence).

The chain couples TRBV6-1 to TRBJ2-1, with TRBD2 identical over 9 bases. Germline V CDR1 and CDR2: MNHNS, SASEGT. The CDR3 sequence is 17 residues long. The J segment lost 7 bases and the V segment lost 1 base, leaving 11 bases of the junction unmatched. Here the CDR3 DNA reads TGTGCCAGCAGTGAAGGACTAGCGGACGTTTGGGGGAATGAGCAGTTCTTC. Its protein product is CASSEGLADVWGNEQFF.

This clone has a handful of counts. The chain carries TRBV6-1 and TRBJ1-4; perhaps TRBD1 as D (5 bases). CDR1 and CDR2 from the germline V gene are MNHNS and SASEGT. The CDR3 contains 15 residues. Trimming removed 2 bases at V and 5 bases at J, with 12 bases between. The CDR3 sequence is CASSEQGRGNEKLFF. The DNA of the CDR3 is TGTGCCAGCAGTGAACAGGGTAGGGGAAATGAAAAACTGTTTTTT.

The gene calls are TRBV5-4 and TRBJ2-7; D might be TRBD1 (6 bases). The V end was cut by 4 bases, the J end by 6 bases, with 14 bases between. The CDR3 runs to 13 residues. Germline CDR1 reads SGHNT; CDR2 reads YYREEE (reference sequence). The CDR3 spells CASSAGQLIEQYF. CDR3 DNA: TGTGCCAGCAGCGCCGGACAGCTGATCGAGCAGTACTTC.

The chain recombines TRBV19 with TRBJ2-7, with TRBD2 matching 9 bases. The germline gives CDR1 LNHDA, CDR2 SQIVND (reference sequence). The CDR3 totals 15 residues. The trim removed 1 base at V and 2 bases at J, leaving 3 bases unmatched. CDR3 nucleotide sequence: TGTGCCAGTAGTATAGTAGCGGGAGACGCCTACGAGCAGTACTTC. It encodes CASSIVAGDAYEQYF.

This clone came up once. In DNA, the CDR3 is TGCGCCAGCAGCCGAGGCCCGGGTGTTAATGAGCAGTTCTTC. Translation gives CASSRGPGVNEQFF. V is TRBV5-1 and J is TRBJ2-1, with D unresolved. The V gene lost 4 bases and the J gene lost 7 bases, with 15 bases spanning the gap. The CDR3 runs 14 residues. Germline V lookup: CDR1 SGHRS, CDR2 YFSETQ.

The chain links TRBV28 to TRBJ2-5; no clear D gene. Trimming took 7 bases from V and 4 from J, leaving 16 bases between them. The V gene's germline CDR1 is MDHEN and CDR2 SYDVKM. The CDR3 has 14 residues. The CDR3 loop is CASTRGFPVETQYF. CDR3 sequence (DNA): TGTGCCAGCACCCGAGGCTTTCCCGTAGAGACCCAGTACTTC.

The chain is built from TRBV12-5 and TRBJ1-5; D unresolved. The V end was cut by 2 bases, the J end by 5 bases, with 13 bases between. CDR3 length equals 15 residues. Germline CDR1 LGHNT, CDR2 FRNRAP. The CDR3 DNA reads TGTGCTAGTGGTTTGACCAGTCGCGGGGATCAGCCCCAGCATTTT. This encodes CASGLTSRGDQPQHF.

As DNA, the CDR3 is TGTGCCAGCAGCCAAGATCTCCCATTGACAGGGCTGAACACTGAAGCTTTCTTT. Amino acids: CASSQDLPLTGLNTEAFF. This chain uses TRBV4-2 with TRBJ1-1; 7 bases line up with TRBD1. The CDR3 totals 18 residues. Germline-derived CDR1 and CDR2 are LGHNA and YNFKEQ. J was trimmed by 0 bases and V by 0 bases; bases with no gene match: 10.

The chain joins TRBV27 to TRBJ2-1; 10 bases line up with TRBD2. Per the germline V gene, CDR1 is MNHEY and CDR2 is SMNVEV (reference sequence). The CDR3 length is 16 residues. Trimming at V came to 2 bases and at J to 6 bases, leaving 7 bases not matched to a gene. In DNA, the CDR3 is TGTGCCAGCAGTTTACTCAGCGGGGGGGCCTTCAATGAGCAGTTCTTC. Its protein is CASSLLSGGAFNEQFF.